This TCR beta chain was observed in a study of T cell responses to AZD1222 COVID-19 vaccine. Study-wide context: Second doses at about 4 or about 12 weeks were pooled. Points from the study as a whole: Spike-specific TCR breadth and depth went up after people got two AZD1222 doses. Nearly half of the spike-specific TCRs reportedly recognize variant regions that carry no mutations. Donors were mostly white British, more females; clonal diversity possibly underestimated.

The germline V and J ends were trimmed by 0 bases and 4 bases, with 6 bases remaining between them. Per germline, CDR1 MGHRA and CDR2 YSYEKL. This CDR3 comprises 13 residues. On this clone: Its target is unknown.

The method was immunoSEQ multiplex PCR; TCRdb's version includes in-frame clones alone and lacks a portion of them. The table has 140,000 to 150,000 clones, 85% to 95% seen once. This receptor was taken from an adult in good health. This rearrangement joins TRBV4-1 to TRBJ1-1; no clear D gene. Sequencing was performed on peripheral blood, taken on day 0 of AZD1222 vaccination. This chain's CDR3 is CASSQEWGTEAFF. The CDR3, as DNA: TGCGCCAGCAGCCAAGAATGGGGCACTGAAGCTTTCTTT.